This T cell receptor (beta chain) was profiled in a study of shared clonotypes between healthy human individuals. Healthy adults negative for HIV, lacking recent acute infections or vaccinations, served as donors. Investigators divided CD4+ cells into CD45RA+ naive and CD45RA-negative memory subsets. This CDR3 region has 14 residues. Germline loops: CDR1 MNHEY, CDR2 SVGAGI. V was cut by 5 bases and J by 0 bases, with 11 bases left in between. Generated by immunoSEQ multiplex PCR, the TCRdb table keeps only in-frame clones and is missing some. Of 2,100,000 or so clones listed, 90% to 96% are singletons.

The receptor comes from a man between 18 and 29 years old in good health. The sample taken for sequencing was naive CD4+ T cells sorted from blood. As for subset: CD45RA+ positively selected. The chain couples TRBV6-5 to TRBJ2-7; D is undetermined. CDR3 amino acids: CASSLSGISYEQYF. DNA of the CDR3: TGTGCCAGCAGTCTTTCTGGGATCTCCTACGAGCAGTACTTC.